This passage covers 27 T cell receptor beta chains from one sample sequenced in a study of beta chain features in type 1 diabetes. Expressed TCRB transcripts were sequenced because the entire RNA isolate underwent reverse transcription. Some clones are missing from TCRdb's copy, which holds only in-frame ones; the method was immunoSEQ multiplex PCR. The sample lists around 300,000 clones; roughly 9.6% were seen once. Sequencing used naive CD4+ T cells from blood. Source of these receptors: a woman between 25 and 40 years old in good health.

This clone was found a few times. The V and J genes are TRBV5-6 and TRBJ2-4, with D uncertain. The V gene lost 4 bases and the J gene lost 3 bases, with 14 bases spanning the gap. The CDR3 totals 15 residues. The germline V gene encodes CDR1 SGHDT and CDR2 YYEEEE. CDR3 nucleotide sequence: TGTGCCAGCAGCGCCCTCCGTGGAGTCAAAAACATTCAGTACTTC. Its translation: CASSALRGVKNIQYF.

The chain combines TRBV5-6 with TRBJ2-2, with TRBD2 matching 14 bases. The CDR3 contains 15 residues. Germline CDR1 is SGHDT and CDR2 is YYEEEE. V dropped 7 bases and J dropped 6; count of bases not matched to a gene: 5. Here the CDR3 DNA reads TGTGCCAGCCGGTGGACTAGCGGGAGGCCCGGGGAGCTGTTTTTT. Protein: CASRWTSGRPGELFF.

The chain links TRBV9 to TRBJ2-1; TRBD2 matches at 9 bases. The CDR3 spans 15 residues. V dropped 2 bases and J dropped 7; count of bases not matched to a gene: 7. Germline CDR1 and CDR2: SGDLS and YYNGEE. CDR3 protein: CASSVQAGGGNEQFF. CDR3 bases: TGTGCCAGCAGCGTTCAAGCGGGAGGAGGGAATGAGCAGTTCTTC. Combining the CDR3 with reference TRBV9 and TRBJ2-1 gives the whole variable domain DSGVTQTPKHLITATGQRVTLRCSPRSGDLSVYWYQQSLDQGLQFLIQYYNGEERAKGNILERFSAQQFPDLHSELNLSSLELGDSALYFCASSVQAGGGNEQFFGPGTRLTVL.

The chain recombines TRBV7-2 with TRBJ1-1; 9 bases are shared with TRBD1. Germline trimming cut 1 base from V and 4 bases from J; bases unmatched to any gene: 7. The V gene's germline CDR1 is SGHTA and CDR2 FQGNSA. The CDR3 has 16 amino acids. CDR3 nucleotides: TGTGCCAGCAGCTTAGGAGGCGGACAGGGGACCACTGAAGCTTTCTTT. Translation gives CASSLGGGQGTTEAFF.

This clone was observed a handful of times. CDR3 residues: CASNGQDQPQHF. Written as DNA, the CDR3 is TGTGCCAGCAACGGACAGGATCAGCCCCAGCATTTT. V usage is TRBV7-9 and J usage is TRBJ1-5; the match to TRBD1 covers 7 bases. The CDR3 length is 12 residues. Germline loops: CDR1 SEHNR, CDR2 FQNEAQ (reference sequence). V lost 7 bases and J lost 5; bases outside the gene matches: 2.

The table lists this clone with a few counts. J is TRBJ2-1 and V is TRBV7-9; TRBD2 matches at 13 bases. The CDR3 has 17 residues. Germline CDR1 and CDR2: SEHNR and FQNEAQ (reference sequence). Germline trimming cut 5 bases from V and 0 bases from J; bases unmatched to any gene: 4. CDR3 nucleotides: TGTGCCAGCAGCGCGAGGACTAGCGGGAGCTCCTACAATGAGCAGTTCTTC. Amino acids: CASSARTSGSSYNEQFF.

This clone was seen a few times. This rearrangement joins TRBV28 to TRBJ1-5; 10 bases are shared with TRBD1. The CDR3 loop spans 16 amino acids. Germline trimming cut 6 bases from V and 4 bases from J; bases unmatched to any gene: 9. CDR1 MDHEN and CDR2 SYDVKM come from the germline V gene. CDR3 DNA sequence: TGTGCCAGCAGGGGGACAGGGGACGGAGGAAATCAGCCCCAGCATTTT. It encodes CASRGTGDGGNQPQHF.

The J gene is TRBJ2-3, the V gene TRBV10-3, with a weak D call TRBD2 (5 bases). The CDR3 loop spans 13 amino acids. The germline V gene encodes CDR1 ENHRY and CDR2 SYGVKD. Trimming left V 3 bases short and J 3 bases short, with 7 bases between. The CDR3 here is CAISERETDTQYF. DNA for the CDR3: TGTGCCATCAGTGAAAGGGAGACAGATACGCAGTATTTT.

This clone turned up a few times. J is TRBJ1-1 and V is TRBV5-6; D is perhaps TRBD1 (5 bases). The CDR3 is made up of 14 amino acids. From germline, CDR1 is SGHDT and CDR2 YYEEEE. Deletions cut 4 bases from V and 3 bases from J, with 13 bases between. Here the CDR3 reads CASSAGPGDTEAFF. The DNA for the CDR3 is TGTGCCAGCAGCGCCGGACCGGGGGACACTGAAGCTTTCTTT.

V and J are TRBV4-1 and TRBJ2-5, with TRBD2 identical over 11 bases. The V segment lost 0 bases and the J segment 5 bases; nucleotides outside the gene matches: 11. CDR1 and CDR2 from the germline V gene are MGHRA and YSYEKL. CDR3 length: 18 residues. The CDR3 reads CASSQDKIAGGPRETQYF. The CDR3 DNA reads TGCGCCAGCAGCCAAGATAAGATAGCGGGAGGGCCCCGGGAGACCCAGTACTTC.

The genes are TRBV18 and TRBJ2-5; TRBD1 matches at 7 bases. Germline V gene lookup returns CDR1 KGHSH and CDR2 LQKENI. V dropped 2 bases and J dropped 5; count of bases not matched to a gene: 8. The CDR3 sequence is 15 residues long. CDR3 sequence: CASSPNRGRRETQYF. CDR3 DNA sequence: TGTGCCAGCTCACCAAACAGGGGACGTCGGGAGACCCAGTACTTC.

This clone has more than one count but fewer than ten. This specimen includes other DNA sequences encoding the same CDR3. CDR3 residues: CASSPGVTDTQYF. The CDR3 region has the DNA TGTGCCAGCAGCCCGGGGGTCACAGATACGCAGTATTTT. The J gene is TRBJ2-3, the V gene TRBV5-4, with D maybe TRBD2 (6 bases). This CDR3 contains 13 residues. The germline gives CDR1 SGHNT, CDR2 YYREEE (reference sequence). Trimming cost V 4 bases and J 2 bases, with 8 bases left between them.

This clone has a handful of counts. The chain has TRBV5-6 and TRBJ2-7; D unclear. The germline V gene encodes CDR1 SGHDT and CDR2 YYEEEE. V was pared by 1 base and J by 3 bases, with 11 bases between. This CDR3 has 14 residues. In DNA form, the CDR3 reads TGTGCCAGCAGCTTGTTCTCTACTCGCTACGAGCAGTACTTC. As protein: CASSLFSTRYEQYF.

The chain couples TRBV10-3 to TRBJ2-5, with D possibly matching TRBD1 (6 bases). Germline V gives CDR1 ENHRY, CDR2 SYGVKD. The CDR3 contains 13 residues. Trimming took off 6 bases at V and 5 bases at J, with 13 bases between the two ends. This chain's CDR3 is CAIRAGAEETQYF. CDR3 bases: TGTGCCATCAGGGCAGGGGCAGAGGAGACCCAGTACTTC.

The rearrangement uses TRBV6-6 and TRBJ1-2; a weak D match, TRBD1 (6 bases). V lost 7 bases, J lost 1 base, and 13 bases lay in between. The germline V gene encodes CDR1 MNHNY and CDR2 SVGAGI (reference sequence). The CDR3 covers 14 residues. The CDR3 here is CASNDRTLNYGYTF. The CDR3 coding sequence is TGTGCCAGCAACGACAGGACCCTTAACTATGGCTACACCTTC.

The gene calls are TRBV5-1 and TRBJ2-7; no definite D call. From germline, CDR1 is SGHRS and CDR2 YFSETQ. The ends were cut back, 1 base at V and 2 bases at J, with 13 bases in the middle. This CDR3 is 15 amino acids long. In nucleotides, the CDR3 is TGCGCCAGCAGCTTGTTCTGGCAAACAACCTACGAGCAGTACTTC. Protein product: CASSLFWQTTYEQYF.

The chain carries TRBV7-2 and TRBJ2-7; a weak D match, TRBD2 (6 bases). V was trimmed by 4 bases and J by 2 bases, leaving 9 bases between them. The germline CDR1 and CDR2 sequences are SGHTA and FQGNSA. The CDR3 totals 13 residues. The CDR3 sequence is CASSSAGPYEQYF. The CDR3 DNA follows: TGTGCCAGCAGCTCAGCGGGCCCCTACGAGCAGTACTTC.

This clone was seen more than once but under ten times. V gene TRBV30 combines with J gene TRBJ1-1; the match to TRBD1 covers 7 bases. CDR3 length equals 17 residues. V lost 5 bases to trimming and J lost 1 base; unmatched junction nucleotides: 16. The germline V gene has CDR1 GTSNPN and CDR2 SVGIG (reference sequence). CDR3: CAWRPFGQARGNTEAFF. In nucleotides, the CDR3 is TGTGCCTGGCGCCCCTTCGGACAGGCCCGTGGGAACACTGAAGCTTTCTTT.

The chain combines TRBV7-9 with TRBJ2-7; D is uncertain. This CDR3 comprises 13 residues. V lost 6 bases, J lost 1 base, and 10 bases lay in between. CDR1 is SEHNR, CDR2 FQNEAQ, per germline (reference sequence). CDR3 sequence: CASRPSASYEQYF. CDR3 bases: TGTGCCAGCAGGCCCAGCGCATCCTACGAGCAGTACTTC.

The chain is built from TRBV4-2 and TRBJ1-4; TRBD1 agrees at 9 bases. V was clipped by 3 bases and J by 13 bases; unmatched bases: 6. The germline V gene has CDR1 LGHNA and CDR2 YNFKEQ. The CDR3 has 13 residues. CDR3 region: CASSHRDRVLLFF. CDR3 sequence (DNA): TGTGCCAGCAGCCATAGGGACAGGGTGCTACTGTTTTTT.

About this clone itself: One end of the junction varies from germline; a read error may be responsible. This chain connects TRBV7-2 to TRBJ2-7; D gene unclear. CDR1 is SGHTA, CDR2 FQGNSA, per germline. The CDR3 length is 15 residues. CDR3 amino acids: CASSLAFITTYEQYF. The CDR3 DNA is TGTGCCAGCAGCTTAGCGTTTATCACTACCTACGAACAGTACTTC. Using reference TRBV7-2 and TRBJ2-7 for the parts outside the CDR3, the full variable domain is GAGVSQSPSNKVTEKGKDVELRCDPISGHTALYWYRQSLGQGLEFLIYFQGNSAPDKSGLPSDRFSAERTGGSVSTLTIQRTQQEDSAVYLCASSLAFITTYEQYFGPGTRLTVT.

The chain joins TRBV6-1 to TRBJ2-1, with TRBD2 as a possible D gene (6 bases). CDR3 size: 14 residues. Germline CDR1 reads MNHNS; CDR2 reads SASEGT. V lost 3 bases, J lost 9 bases, and 15 bases lay in between. In DNA form, the CDR3 reads TGTGCCAGCAGTGATTGGGCTAGCGTGGGTGAGCAGTTCTTC. Residues: CASSDWASVGEQFF.

V gene TRBV21-1 combines with J gene TRBJ1-4. TRBV21-1 is listed as a pseudogene. The CDR3 sequence is 18 residues long. The CDR3 sequence is CASSKAEGLDGGNEKLFF. CDR3 DNA: TGTGCCAGCAGCAAAGCGGAGGGGTTGGACGGCGGAAATGAAAAACTGTTTTTT.

The J gene is TRBJ2-1, the V gene TRBV10-3, with TRBD2 matching over 7 bases. Germline-derived CDR1 and CDR2 are ENHRY and SYGVKD. The CDR3 is 13 residues long. V shed 4 bases and J 8 bases; nucleotides not matched to a gene: 5. The CDR3 protein is CAISGGGVDEQFF. The DNA of the CDR3 is TGTGCCATCAGTGGGGGGGGTGTCGATGAGCAGTTCTTC.

The table lists this clone with a few counts. This chain links TRBV7-2 with TRBJ2-2, with 9 bases identical to TRBD2. CDR3 size: 15 residues. Germline V gene sequence: CDR1 SGHTA, CDR2 FQGNSA. V lost 2 bases and J lost 7; bases outside the gene matches: 5. In DNA, the CDR3 is TGTGCCAGCAGCTTACGGTTAGCGGGAGACGGGGAGCTGTTTTTT. Protein sequence: CASSLRLAGDGELFF.

The chain uses TRBV4-3 and TRBJ2-2; D may be TRBD1 (5 bases). Per germline, CDR1 LGHNA and CDR2 YSLEER. This CDR3 spans 13 amino acids. The germline V and J ends were trimmed by 4 bases and 7 bases, with 10 bases remaining between them. The CDR3 loop is CASSPQQGGELFF. The DNA for the CDR3 is TGCGCCAGCAGCCCACAGCAGGGCGGGGAGCTGTTTTTT.

The gene calls are TRBV4-2 and TRBJ2-3; 9 bases fit TRBD2. Germline V gene data show CDR1 as LGHNA and CDR2 as YNFKEQ. Trimming cost V 1 base and J 5 bases; bases outside gene matches: 10. The CDR3 loop spans 17 amino acids. The CDR3 sequence is CASSQAHATSGEDTQYF. The CDR3 bases are TGTGCCAGCAGCCAAGCTCATGCGACTAGCGGTGAAGATACGCAGTATTTT.